This T cell receptor (beta chain) comes out of a study of CD8 T cells in ankylosing spondylitis. The study, taken as a whole, reports: Significant enrichment of disease-linked clones was reportedly seen in matched ankylosing spondylitis synovial fluid.

In TCRdb, the 5' RACE reads were re-called with MiXCR into one record per CDR3 protein. The sample lists 250,000 to 300,000 distinct CDR3 sequences, 15% to 20% occurring once. Only a few counts were recorded for this clonotype. Antigen specificity is unknown. Sample: blood, either unsorted or a sorted T cell fraction (not recorded which). The receptor's source is a male donor with ankylosing spondylitis or in good health (not recorded which).

DNA for the CDR3: TGTGCCAGCAGTTTATCGAGACTAGCGGGATACAATGAGCAGTTCTTC. The encoded protein is CASSLSRLAGYNEQFF. The chain employs TRBV27 and TRBJ2-1; 11 bases line up with TRBD2. Germline V lookup: CDR1 MNHEY, CDR2 SMNVEV (reference sequence). The V segment lost 0 bases and the J segment 4 bases; nucleotides outside the gene matches: 2. The CDR3 length is 16 residues.